This T cell receptor beta chain was sequenced during a study of regulatory T cells in long-lasting Graves disease listed by TCRdb under 2021. Regarding the complete study: Persistent Graves' disease was defined as antithyroid drug treatment for over 5 years with persistently positive TSH receptor autoantibodies. Patients with persistent Graves' disease were compared with patients with newly diagnosed Graves' disease using TCR sequencing and RNA sequencing of peripheral blood. The study took place in China and was registered as a clinical trial. A total of around 35 samples underwent TCR sequencing, from about 13 patients with persistent Graves' disease and some 20 patients with newly diagnosed Graves' disease. On average, persistent Graves' disease patients in the clinical cohort had been on antithyroid drugs for approximately 10 years. The paper's findings and limits, for the study overall: Compared with newly diagnosed patients, patients with persistent Graves' disease had lower TCR Shannon entropy and fewer highly expanded clones, which suggests clonal expansion. The authors acknowledged the small sample size as a limitation that may reduce accuracy. Patients with persistent disease shared more public clonotypes (fewer than 3,000) than newly diagnosed patients did (around 1,000). The study examined only peripheral blood because the primary lesion, thyroid tissue, could not be accessed. Sequencing and analysis were limited to the TCR beta chain. Preferential use of TRBV28, TRBJ1-2 and TRBJ2-5 was observed in persistent disease, whereas TRBV20-1 and TRBJ2-1 were favored in newly diagnosed disease.

For this chain, trimming is 7 bases at the V end and 0 bases at the J end, and the number of junction bases without a gene match is 9. Measured from the cysteine to the phenylalanine, the CDR3 is 15 residues long. Only the CDR3 part of the read is kept: 45 bases, read in frame from the first base. Reading the germline V gene gives CDR1 MNHEY and CDR2 SVGEGT. The time point label of this sample denotes: persistent/refractory GD, antithyroid drugs over 5 years with positive TRAb. RNA was extracted from PBMCs in TRIzol for both TCR sequencing and RNA sequencing. The diagnosis of Graves' disease was made according to American Thyroid Association guidelines. Recruitment of patients was carried out at an endocrinology department in Xi'an, China. From each patient, 7.5 to 9.5 milliliters of peripheral blood was collected into an EDTA anticoagulant tube. Ficoll Paque Plus density gradient separation was used to isolate PBMCs, and no additional T cell sorting was done. An Agilent 2100 Bioanalyzer and agarose gel were used to check RNA quality, while a NanoDrop 2000 measured RNA concentration.

The receptor library was made with multiplex PCR. TCRdb lists the instrument as Illumina HiSeq 4000. iRepertoire HTBI primers and Arm-PCR amplification of CDR3 regions were used to construct TCR beta libraries. Before sequencing, the PCR products underwent gel purification. The original pipeline was this. A total of some 60 TRBV and 14 TRBJ segments were identified across samples and were used for gene usage analysis of CDR3 amino acid clonotypes. COPE and FqMerger were used to merge filtered high-quality paired reads into contigs. Contigs were aligned with BLAST to IMGT TRBV, TRBD and TRBJ reference genes, and CDR3 was defined per IMGT. Clonotypes above 0.1% frequency were classified as highly expanded clones. Shannon entropy was used to measure repertoire diversity, and the Gini coefficient was used to measure V-J evenness. A clonotype found in more than one individual was treated as public. TCRdb applied fastp at Q25 and MiXCR to the public reads, then kept only in-frame beta chains. Entries are consolidated by CDR3 protein sequence, retaining the most common genes and DNA. The V and J calls and clone size are TCRdb's, not the authors'. The sample table shows 400,000 to 450,000 distinct CDR3 sequences, and about a quarter are seen once. Together, the top ten hold about a quarter of the sample.

This clonotype was picked up many times. The clone's antigen remains unknown. It has no much larger one-base neighbor in the sample; base qualities were not kept. The V and J segments used are TRBV6-2 or TRBV6-3 and TRBJ2-7, with TRBD1 identical over 7 junction bases. The TCR comes from a female donor with Graves disease. Sequenced here: peripheral blood mononuclear cells (PBMCs), sampled when the disease was refractory, from a patient treated with antithyroid drugs. The DNA sequence reads TGTGCCAGCACGATTGACAGGGCCAGCTCCTACGAGCAGTACTTC. Its protein reads: CASTIDRASSYEQYF.